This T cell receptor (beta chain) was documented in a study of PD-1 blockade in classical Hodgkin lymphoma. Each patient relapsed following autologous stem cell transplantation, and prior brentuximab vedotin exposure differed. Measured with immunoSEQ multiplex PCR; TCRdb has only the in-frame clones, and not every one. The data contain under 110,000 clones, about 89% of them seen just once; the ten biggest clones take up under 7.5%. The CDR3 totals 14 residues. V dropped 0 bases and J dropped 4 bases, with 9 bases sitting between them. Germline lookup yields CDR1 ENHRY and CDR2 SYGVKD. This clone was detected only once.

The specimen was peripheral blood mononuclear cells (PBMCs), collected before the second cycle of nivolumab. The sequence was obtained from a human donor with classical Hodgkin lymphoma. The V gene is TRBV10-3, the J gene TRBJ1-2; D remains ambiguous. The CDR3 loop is CAISESQEAYGYTF. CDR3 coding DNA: TGTGCCATCAGTGAGTCCCAGGAGGCCTATGGCTACACCTTC.